Reported below is one TCR beta chain. Only in-frame clones appear in the TCRdb table, and some are missing; sequencing was by immunoSEQ multiplex PCR. This table holds around 76,000 clones, roughly 96% found once. Germline CDR1 reads SGHTA; CDR2 reads FQGNSA. The V end lost 6 bases, the J end lost 5 bases, and 13 bases lay between the germline ends. This CDR3 region has 13 residues. The data were taken from a study of technical replicates of blood from a handful of donors. The sample consisted of T cells isolated from PBMCs. This rearrangement joins TRBV7-2 to TRBJ1-2, with unresolved D. The sequence was obtained from a human donor in good health. CDR3 in amino acids: CASSVVGGYGYTF. The DNA for the CDR3 is TGTGCCAGCAGTGTCGTTGGAGGATATGGCTACACCTTC.